The rows below give T cell receptor beta chains drawn from one sample of a study of glioma-infiltrating T cells after dendritic cell vaccination. Sequencing was performed with immunoSEQ multiplex PCR; in TCRdb, only in-frame clones are kept and a portion is missing. The sample includes under 40,000 clones, 90% seen only once; the top ten take roughly 2%. The sample in question was blood, obtained before dendritic cell vaccination. The receptors shown here come from a human donor with glioblastoma. Each CDR3 is given with its conserved first and last residue. D genes are given only for firm matches.

CASSSSRGAKNIQYF	TRBV5-6	NA
CASSLGAGGYQETQYF	TRBV11-2	TRBD1
CASSMQQGPTDTQYF	TRBV19	NA
CASSLSGGPRRDGYTF	TRBV7-8	NA
CATSIPSMNTEAFF	TRBV15	NA
CASSPRGPYGYTF	TRBV7-9	NA
CASSLRNRATDTQYF	TRBV6-5	NA
CASTLSGQVGDEQFF	TRBV7-9	NA
CASSLRTAGENTIYF	TRBV11-2	NA
CASTTGTANNEQFF	TRBV5-1	TRBD1
CAWGPSDEAFF	TRBV30	NA
CASSDRARNTEAFF	TRBV4-1	TRBD1
CATSRVRRVETQYF	TRBV15	NA
CASSIDTTGTGFSEQYF	TRBV19	TRBD1
CARSLSRDRDMGRTGELFF	TRBV5-3	TRBD1
CASSQDVAGGLGEQYF	TRBV4-1	TRBD2
CASSQVEGAQNNSPLHF	TRBV4-2	TRBD1